The 20 T cell receptor beta chains presented below share a single source sample, sequenced in a study of beta chain features in type 1 diabetes. Every bit of the isolated RNA underwent reverse transcription, so sequencing read expressed TCRB transcripts. Method: immunoSEQ multiplex PCR; TCRdb's copy keeps in-frame clones and lacks some. The sample holds around 300,000 clones, under 8.5% seen once. The sequencing sample was made of central memory CD4+ T cells from blood. The source of these receptors is a woman aged 18-29 years in good health.

The chain joins TRBV7-3 to TRBJ2-5, with TRBD2 identical over 8 bases. The germline gives CDR1 SGHTA, CDR2 FQGTGA. The CDR3 runs to 15 residues. Germline trimming cut 5 bases from V and 5 bases from J; bases unmatched to any gene: 10. This chain's CDR3 is CASSQGTSRPETQYF. The DNA for the CDR3 is TGTGCCAGCAGCCAAGGGACTAGTAGGCCCGAGACCCAGTACTTC.

This clone was picked up a small number of times. The chain links TRBV30 to TRBJ2-1; 10 bases line up with TRBD2. Germline V lookup: CDR1 GTSNPN, CDR2 SVGIG (reference sequence). CDR3 length equals 16 residues. J was trimmed by 5 bases and V by 1 base; bases with no gene match: 8. The CDR3 loop reads CAWSGRRLAGDNEQFF. The CDR3 DNA sequence: TGTGCCTGGAGTGGTCGGCGGCTAGCGGGAGACAATGAGCAGTTCTTC.

This clone was seen a handful of times. The genes are TRBV4-1 and TRBJ1-3, with 8 bases identical to TRBD1. The CDR3 length is 16 residues. Germline CDR1 and CDR2: MGHRA and YSYEKL. Trimming cost V 4 bases and J 2 bases; bases outside gene matches: 7. CDR3 amino acids: CASSRPTGDPGNTIYF. The CDR3 nucleotides read TGCGCCAGCAGCCGACCGACAGGGGACCCTGGAAACACCATATATTTT.

In regard to this clone: Other DNA sequences in this specimen translate into the identical CDR3. The chain couples TRBV18 to TRBJ2-7; 7 nucleotides align to TRBD2. After removal of 1 base from V and 4 bases from J, the junction contained 1 base not matched to a gene. Germline CDR1 reads KGHSH; CDR2 reads LQKENI. This CDR3 is 13 amino acids long. The CDR3 protein is CASSPLGGYEQYV. In nucleotides, the CDR3 is TGTGCCAGCTCACCACTGGGGGGGTACGAGCAGTACGTC.

This clone has a handful of counts. The chain links TRBV7-6 to TRBJ2-5; the D gene could be TRBD1 or TRBD2 (6 bases each). Trimming removed 5 bases from V and 4 bases from J, with 8 bases in between. This CDR3 contains 12 residues. Germline CDR1 is SGHVS and CDR2 is FNYEAQ. The chain's CDR3 is CASSRGAETQYF. The CDR3 nucleotides read TGTGCCAGCAGCAGGGGGGCAGAGACCCAGTACTTC.

The chain carries TRBV6-6 and TRBJ2-3; 9 bases match TRBD1. Germline assignment: CDR1 MNHNY and CDR2 SVGAGI (reference sequence). Trimming removed 8 bases from V and 4 bases from J; junction bases left unmatched: 10. CDR3 length equals 15 residues. The CDR3 region is CASCPGQGNSDTQYF. The CDR3 DNA is TGTGCCAGCTGCCCGGGACAGGGAAACTCAGATACGCAGTATTTT.

The sample holds a few counts of this clone. Written as DNA, the CDR3 is TGTGCCAGCAGCTCAAGGGCAGTAGGATTGGGTGGCTACACCTTC. The encoded protein is CASSSRAVGLGGYTF. V gene TRBV28 combines with J gene TRBJ1-2; D gene ambiguous. The CDR3 runs to 15 residues. Trimming shortened V by 6 bases and J by 7 bases, and 21 bases separated the two germline ends. Per germline, CDR1 MDHEN and CDR2 SYDVKM.

This sequence joins TRBV5-1 and TRBJ2-1, with D perhaps matching TRBD2 (6 bases). Deletions cut 4 bases from V and 0 bases from J, with 14 bases between. Germline V CDR1 and CDR2: SGHRS, YFSETQ. CDR3 length: 16 residues. The chain's CDR3 is CASSRDPSDSYNEQFF. The CDR3 coding sequence is TGCGCCAGCAGCAGAGACCCTAGCGACTCCTACAATGAGCAGTTCTTC.

The J gene is TRBJ2-1, the V gene TRBV2; 12 bases are a match to TRBD1. V was pared by 10 bases and J by 5 bases, with 6 bases of the junction left unmatched. The CDR3 has 14 residues. CDR1 and CDR2 (germline): SNHLY, FYNNEI. The CDR3 DNA follows: TGTGCCACCACGGGACAGGGGGCTCACAATGAGCAGTTCTTC. Translated, it gives CATTGQGAHNEQFF. The full variable domain, its missing parts supplied by reference TRBV2 and TRBJ2-1, is EPEVTQTPSHQVTQMGQEVILRCVPISNHLYFYWYRQILGQKVEFLVSFYNNEISEKSEIFDDQFSVERPDGSNFTLKIRSTKLEDSAMYFCATTGQGAHNEQFFGPGTRLTVL.

This clone has just a few counts. The gene calls are TRBV7-8 and TRBJ2-2; unclear D gene. The V end lost 6 bases, the J end lost 8 bases, and 10 bases lay between the germline ends. Germline-derived CDR1 and CDR2 are SGHVS and FQNEAQ. The CDR3 is 12 residues long. DNA for the CDR3: TGTGCCAGCAGTCAGATCTCGGGGGAGCTGTTTTTT. Residues: CASSQISGELFF. The full variable domain, its missing parts supplied by reference TRBV7-8 and TRBJ2-2, is GAGVSQSPRYKVAKRGQDVALRCDPISGHVSLFWYQQALGQGPEFLTYFQNEAQLDKSGLPSDRFFAERPEGSVSTLKIQRTQQEDSAVYLCASSQISGELFFGEGSRLTVL.

This clone appeared a few times. J is TRBJ1-1 and V is TRBV14; 7 nucleotides agree with TRBD1. This CDR3 has 13 amino acids. Germline lookup yields CDR1 SGHDN and CDR2 FVKESK. Trimming removed 5 bases from V and 5 bases from J; junction bases left unmatched: 5. CDR3 sequence reads: CASSFDRETEAFF. The DNA of the CDR3 is TGTGCCAGCAGCTTTGACAGGGAGACTGAAGCTTTCTTT.

About this clone itself: Other DNA variants within this sample encode the same CDR3. The chain combines TRBV18 with TRBJ2-5; possible D gene TRBD2, 7 bases. CDR3 length: 13 amino acids. Trimming stripped 3 bases from V and 5 bases from J, with 10 bases between. Germline CDR1 reads KGHSH; CDR2 reads LQKENI. For the CDR3, the DNA is TGTGCCAGCTCACCCGGCGGGGGCGAGACCCAGTACTTC. This sequence encodes CASSPGGGETQYF.

This chain links TRBV7-2 with TRBJ1-5, with D possibly being TRBD1 (6 bases). V gave up 5 bases and J gave up 4 bases, with 12 bases separating them. This CDR3 comprises 14 residues. From germline, CDR1 is SGHTA and CDR2 FQGNSA. The CDR3 loop is CASSQTGDNQPQHF. In nucleotides, the CDR3 is TGTGCCAGCAGCCAGACAGGAGATAATCAGCCCCAGCATTTT.

This clone has just a few counts. The J gene is TRBJ1-2, the V gene TRBV9, with D perhaps matching TRBD1 (5 bases). Germline loops: CDR1 SGDLS, CDR2 YYNGEE. Trimming took 0 bases from V and 4 from J, leaving 19 bases between them. The CDR3 loop spans 17 amino acids. The CDR3 DNA reads as TGTGCCAGCAGCGTAGCGCCCGGGGCCCAGAAAGTCTATGGCTACACCTTC. Translated: CASSVAPGAQKVYGYTF. The variable domain in full, with the rest retrieved from reference TRBV9 and TRBJ1-2, is DSGVTQTPKHLITATGQRVTLRCSPRSGDLSVYWYQQSLDQGLQFLIQYYNGEERAKGNILERFSAQQFPDLHSELNLSSLELGDSALYFCASSVAPGAQKVYGYTFGSGTRLTVV.

The CDR3 DNA sequence: TGTGCCACCAGGCCTACTAGCGCCTGGCCCGAGACCCAGTACTTC. It specifies CATRPTSAWPETQYF. The chain joins TRBV15 to TRBJ2-5; 7 nucleotides line up with TRBD2. This CDR3 is 15 amino acids long. CDR1 and CDR2 (germline): LNHNV, YYDKDF (reference sequence). The trim removed 6 bases at V and 5 bases at J, leaving 12 bases unmatched.

This chain uses TRBV5-8 with TRBJ2-1; D gene ambiguous. CDR1 and CDR2 from the germline V gene are SGHTS and YDEGEE. This CDR3 is built from 15 residues. Trimming shortened V by 4 bases and J by 3 bases, and 14 bases separated the two germline ends. The chain's CDR3 is CASSLRGGIYNEQFF. As DNA, the CDR3 is TGTGCCAGCAGCCTCCGTGGTGGGATCTACAATGAGCAGTTCTTC.

This clone was seen only a few times. The chain uses TRBV18 and TRBJ2-5; D ambiguous. Trimming pared 0 bases from V and 3 bases from J, leaving 8 bases between. CDR1 and CDR2 from the germline V gene are KGHSH and LQKENI. The CDR3 is 14 amino acids. The CDR3 reads CASSPPQPKETQYF. CDR3 in DNA: TGTGCCAGCTCACCACCCCAGCCGAAAGAGACCCAGTACTTC.

This chain uses TRBV5-1 with TRBJ2-5; D perhaps matches TRBD2 (5 bases). CDR3 length: 14 amino acids. V lost 4 bases and J 2 bases, leaving 12 bases between the germline ends. From germline, CDR1 is SGHRS and CDR2 YFSETQ. The DNA for the CDR3 is TGCGCCAGCAGCCCGTCGGGAATACAAGAGACCCAGTACTTC. As protein: CASSPSGIQETQYF.

This clone has a count of ten or more. The V and J genes are TRBV5-1 and TRBJ1-1, with D perhaps TRBD1 (6 bases). The V and J ends lost 4 bases and 1 base respectively, with 11 bases between them. CDR1 is SGHRS, CDR2 YFSETQ, per germline. The CDR3 totals 14 residues. CDR3: CASSPGQRNTEAFF. The CDR3, as DNA: TGCGCCAGCAGCCCAGGACAGCGGAACACTGAAGCTTTCTTT.

This sequence joins TRBV6-6 and TRBJ1-6; 7 nucleotides agree with TRBD1. Germline V gene sequence: CDR1 MNHNY, CDR2 SVGAGI (reference sequence). The CDR3 totals 14 residues. Trimming at V came to 6 bases and at J to 5 bases, leaving 4 bases not matched to a gene. CDR3 sequence: CASRGDSDNSPLHF. The CDR3 DNA reads as TGTGCCAGCAGGGGGGACAGCGATAATTCACCCCTCCACTTT.